The clone carrying this TCR beta chain was counted between two and nine times. The sample has other DNA sequences that encode this CDR3 too. The data were produced by immunoSEQ multiplex PCR, yet TCRdb's version contains in-frame clones alone and is incomplete. The data contain 1,500,000 or so clones, roughly 96% of them seen just once; the ten biggest clones take up 0.95% to 1.5%. The sample belongs to a study of shared clonotypes between healthy human individuals. The germline CDR1 and CDR2 sequences are SGHNT and YYREEE (reference sequence). The CDR3 length is 13 residues. Deletions cut 4 bases from V and 2 bases from J, with 9 bases between.

This clonotype was obtained from a man aged 25-40 years in good health. The chain joins TRBV5-4 to TRBJ1-2, with a weak D call TRBD1 (6 bases). The specimen sequenced was naive CD4+ T cells sorted from blood. The subset denotes: CD45RA+ positively selected. The chain's CDR3 is CASSGDTNYGYTF. In DNA form, the CDR3 reads TGTGCCAGCAGCGGGGACACCAACTATGGCTACACCTTC.